These 4 T cell receptor beta chains share one sample of origin, sequenced in a study of shared clonotypes between healthy human individuals. Repertoires were generated with immunoSEQ multiplex PCR, while TCRdb's copy carries only in-frame clones and drops some. This sample has 1.6 million or so clones, with roughly 95% found just once. Sequenced: naive CD4+ T cells sorted from blood. Specified subset: CD45RA+ positively selected. The receptors originated from a man aged 25 to 40 in good health.

The chain links TRBV5-4 to TRBJ2-2; TRBD2 matches 8 bases. This CDR3 has 16 amino acids. Unmatched junction bases numbered 6, after V lost 3 bases and J lost 2 bases. Germline CDR1 is SGHNT and CDR2 is YYREEE (reference sequence). This CDR3 is CASSYSGTSNTGELFF. As DNA, the CDR3 is TGTGCCAGCAGCTACTCCGGGACTAGTAACACCGGGGAGCTGTTTTTT.

The chain is built from TRBV7-2 and TRBJ2-3, with 9 bases that match TRBD2. The germline V gene encodes CDR1 SGHTA and CDR2 FQGNSA. J gave up 1 base and V 5 bases, and 10 bases lay outside the gene matches. The CDR3 has 17 residues. CDR3 region: CASSLTGSGSGTDTQYF. The CDR3 DNA reads TGTGCCAGCAGCCTTACCGGTAGCGGGAGCGGCACAGATACGCAGTATTTT.

The chain employs TRBV27 and TRBJ2-7, with 11 bases identical to TRBD1. The CDR3 totals 15 residues. Germline assignment: CDR1 MNHEY and CDR2 SMNVEV (reference sequence). V lost 5 bases to trimming and J lost 4 bases; unmatched junction nucleotides: 7. For the CDR3, the DNA is TGTGCCAGCAGTATAAGGGACAGGGGGGAGTACGAGCAGTACTTC. This sequence encodes CASSIRDRGEYEQYF.

The chain uses TRBV27 and TRBJ2-2; 9 positions agree with TRBD1. This CDR3 has 14 amino acids. J lost 6 bases, V lost 5 bases, and 4 bases had no gene match. Germline CDR1 is MNHEY and CDR2 is SMNVEV (reference sequence). CDR3 loop: CASSRGQGPGELFF. As DNA, the CDR3 is TGTGCCAGCAGTAGAGGACAGGGGCCCGGGGAGCTGTTTTTT.